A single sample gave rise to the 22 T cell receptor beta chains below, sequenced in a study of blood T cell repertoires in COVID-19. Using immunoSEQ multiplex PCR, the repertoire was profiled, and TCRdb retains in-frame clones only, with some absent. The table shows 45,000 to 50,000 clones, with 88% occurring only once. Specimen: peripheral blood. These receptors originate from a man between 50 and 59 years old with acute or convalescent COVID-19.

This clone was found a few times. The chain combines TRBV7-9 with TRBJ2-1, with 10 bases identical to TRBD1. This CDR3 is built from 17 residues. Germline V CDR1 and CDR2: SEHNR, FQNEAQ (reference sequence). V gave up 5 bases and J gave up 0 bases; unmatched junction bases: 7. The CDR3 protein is CASSRRDRGHSYNEQFF. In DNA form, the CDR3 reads TGTGCCAGCAGCCGTCGGGACAGGGGTCACTCCTACAATGAGCAGTTCTTC. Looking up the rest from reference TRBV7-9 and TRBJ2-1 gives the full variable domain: DTGVSQNPRHKITKRGQNVTFRCDPISEHNRLYWYRQTLGQGPEFLTYFQNEAQLEKSRLLSDRFSAERPKGSFSTLEIQRTEQGDSAMYLCASSRRDRGHSYNEQFFGPGTRLTVL.

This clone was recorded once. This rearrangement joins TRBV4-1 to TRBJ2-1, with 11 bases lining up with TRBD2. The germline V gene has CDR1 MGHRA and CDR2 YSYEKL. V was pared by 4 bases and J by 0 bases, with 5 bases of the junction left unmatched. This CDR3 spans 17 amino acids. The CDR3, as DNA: TGCGCCAGCAGCCTTGGACTAGCGGGCAGCTCCTACAATGAGCAGTTCTTC. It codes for CASSLGLAGSSYNEQFF.

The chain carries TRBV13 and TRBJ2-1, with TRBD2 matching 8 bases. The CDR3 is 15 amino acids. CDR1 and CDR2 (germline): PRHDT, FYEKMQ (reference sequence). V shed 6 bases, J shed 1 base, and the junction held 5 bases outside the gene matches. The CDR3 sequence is CASRLTSVSYNEQFF. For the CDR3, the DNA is TGTGCCAGCAGACTGACTAGCGTATCCTACAATGAGCAGTTCTTC.

The CDR3 is CASSASVGTGYLEQYF. The CDR3 DNA sequence: TGTGCCAGTAGTGCTTCCGTAGGGACAGGGTACCTCGAGCAGTACTTC. The V gene is TRBV19, the J gene TRBJ2-7, with 9 bases fitting TRBD1. This CDR3 region has 16 residues. Germline V gives CDR1 LNHDA, CDR2 SQIVND (reference sequence). After removal of 5 bases from V and 6 bases from J, the junction contained 14 bases not matched to a gene. Complete variable domain (other parts from reference TRBV19 and TRBJ2-7): DGGITQSPKYLFRKEGQNVTLSCEQNLNHDAMYWYRQDPGQGLRLIYYSQIVNDFQKGDIAEGYSVSREKKESFPLTVTSAQKNPTAFYLCASSASVGTGYLEQYFGPGTRLTVT.

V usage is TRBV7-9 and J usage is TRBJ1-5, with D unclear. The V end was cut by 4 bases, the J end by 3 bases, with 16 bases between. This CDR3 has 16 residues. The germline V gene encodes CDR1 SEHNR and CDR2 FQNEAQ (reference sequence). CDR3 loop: CASSSSTGSLNQPQHF. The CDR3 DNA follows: TGTGCCAGCAGCTCAAGTACCGGGTCCCTCAATCAGCCCCAGCATTTT.

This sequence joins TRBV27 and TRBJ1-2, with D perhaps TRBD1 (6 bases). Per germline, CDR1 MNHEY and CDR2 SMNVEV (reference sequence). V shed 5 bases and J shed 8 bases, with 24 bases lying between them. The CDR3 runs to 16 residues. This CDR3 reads CASSPWTVSQGSGYTF. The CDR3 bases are TGTGCCAGCAGTCCATGGACAGTTTCTCAGGGATCGGGCTACACCTTC.

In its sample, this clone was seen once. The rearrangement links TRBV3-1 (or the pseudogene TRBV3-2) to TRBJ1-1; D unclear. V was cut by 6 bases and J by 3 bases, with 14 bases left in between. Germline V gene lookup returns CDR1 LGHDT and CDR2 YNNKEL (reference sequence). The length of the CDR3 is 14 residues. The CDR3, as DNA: TGTGCCAGCAGGGAGTATTCGAGGGACACTGAAGCTTTCTTT. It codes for CASREYSRDTEAFF.

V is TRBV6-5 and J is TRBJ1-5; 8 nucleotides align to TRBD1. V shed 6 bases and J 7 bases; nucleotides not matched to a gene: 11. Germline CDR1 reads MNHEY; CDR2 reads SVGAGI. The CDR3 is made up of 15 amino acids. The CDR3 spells CASSPERTGGQPQHF. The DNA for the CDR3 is TGTGCCAGCAGCCCCGAGAGAACAGGGGGGCAGCCCCAGCATTTT.

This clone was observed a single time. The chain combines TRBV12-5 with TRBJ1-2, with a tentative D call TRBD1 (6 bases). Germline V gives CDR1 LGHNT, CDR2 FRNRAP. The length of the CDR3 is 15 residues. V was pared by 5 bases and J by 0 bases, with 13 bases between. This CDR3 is CASGVTGPTNYGYTF. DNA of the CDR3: TGTGCTAGTGGTGTCACAGGGCCTACTAACTATGGCTACACCTTC.

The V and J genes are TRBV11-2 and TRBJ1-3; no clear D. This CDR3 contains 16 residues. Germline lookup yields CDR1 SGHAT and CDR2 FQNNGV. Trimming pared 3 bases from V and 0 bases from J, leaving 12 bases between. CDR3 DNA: TGTGCCAGCAGCTTGGCAGGTCTTATCTCTGGAAACACCATATATTTT. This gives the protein CASSLAGLISGNTIYF.

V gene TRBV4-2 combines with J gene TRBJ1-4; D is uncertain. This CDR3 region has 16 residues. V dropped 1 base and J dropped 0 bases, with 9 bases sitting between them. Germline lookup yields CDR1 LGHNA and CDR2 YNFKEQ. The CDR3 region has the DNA TGTGCCAGCAGCCAAGCGTATACAGCAACTAATGAAAAACTGTTTTTT. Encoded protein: CASSQAYTATNEKLFF.

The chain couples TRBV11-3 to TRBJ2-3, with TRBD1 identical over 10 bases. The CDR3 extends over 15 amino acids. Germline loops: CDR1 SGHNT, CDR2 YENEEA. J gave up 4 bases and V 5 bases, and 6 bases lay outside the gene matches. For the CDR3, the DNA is TGTGCCAGCAGCCCCGGGACAGGGGAGTCAGATACGCAGTATTTT. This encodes CASSPGTGESDTQYF. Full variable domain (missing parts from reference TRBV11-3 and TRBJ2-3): EAGVVQSPRYKIIEKKQPVAFWCNPISGHNTLYWYLQNLGQGPELLIRYENEEAVDDSQLPKDRFSAERLKGVDSTLKIQPAELGDSAVYLCASSPGTGESDTQYFGPGTRLTVL.

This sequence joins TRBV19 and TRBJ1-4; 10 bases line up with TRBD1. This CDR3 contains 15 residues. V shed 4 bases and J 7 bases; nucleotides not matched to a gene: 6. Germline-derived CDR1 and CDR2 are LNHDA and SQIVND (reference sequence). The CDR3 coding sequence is TGTGCCAGTAGTAGGTCCCGGGACAGGGGTGAAAAACTGTTTTTT. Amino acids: CASSRSRDRGEKLFF.

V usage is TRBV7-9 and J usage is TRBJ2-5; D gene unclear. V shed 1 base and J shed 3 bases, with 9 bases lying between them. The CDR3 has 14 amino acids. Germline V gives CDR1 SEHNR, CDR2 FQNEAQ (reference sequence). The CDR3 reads CASSLDMAKETQYF. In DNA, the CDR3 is TGTGCCAGCAGCTTAGATATGGCAAAAGAGACCCAGTACTTC. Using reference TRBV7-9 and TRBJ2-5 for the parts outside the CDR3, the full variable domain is DTGVSQNPRHKITKRGQNVTFRCDPISEHNRLYWYRQTLGQGPEFLTYFQNEAQLEKSRLLSDRFSAERPKGSFSTLEIQRTEQGDSAMYLCASSLDMAKETQYFGPGTRLLVL.

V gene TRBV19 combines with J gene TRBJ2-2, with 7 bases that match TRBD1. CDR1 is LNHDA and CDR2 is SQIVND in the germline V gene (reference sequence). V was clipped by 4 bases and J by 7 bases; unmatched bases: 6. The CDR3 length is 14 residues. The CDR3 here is CASSRGTVVGELFF. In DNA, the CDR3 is TGTGCCAGTAGTAGAGGGACAGTAGTCGGGGAGCTGTTTTTT.

The CDR3 is CASGTGTKETQYF. CDR3 sequence (DNA): TGTGCTAGTGGCACCGGGACTAAAGAGACCCAGTACTTC. The chain has TRBV12-5 and TRBJ2-5, with 7 bases that match TRBD2. V lost 6 bases, J lost 3 bases, and 4 bases stayed unmatched. The CDR3 covers 13 residues. The V gene's germline CDR1 is LGHNT and CDR2 FRNRAP.

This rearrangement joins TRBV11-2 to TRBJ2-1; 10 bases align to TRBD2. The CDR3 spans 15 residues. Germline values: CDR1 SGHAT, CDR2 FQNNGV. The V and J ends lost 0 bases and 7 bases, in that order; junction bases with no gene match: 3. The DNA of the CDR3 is TGTGCCAGCAGCTTAGAGCGAGCGGGAGGGAATGAGCAGTTCTTC. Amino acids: CASSLERAGGNEQFF.

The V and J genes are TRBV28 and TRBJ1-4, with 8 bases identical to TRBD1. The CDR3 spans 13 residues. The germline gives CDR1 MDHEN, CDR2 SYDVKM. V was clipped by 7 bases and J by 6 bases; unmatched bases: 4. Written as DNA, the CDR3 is TGTGCCAGCACCGACAGGGGTCATGAAAAACTGTTTTTT. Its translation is CASTDRGHEKLFF.

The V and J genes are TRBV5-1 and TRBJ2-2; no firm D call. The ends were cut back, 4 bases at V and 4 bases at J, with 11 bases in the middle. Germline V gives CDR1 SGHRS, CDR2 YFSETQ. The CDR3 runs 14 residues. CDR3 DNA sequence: TGCGCCAGCAGCCCTCGGTCCGGCACCGGGGAGCTGTTTTTT. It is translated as CASSPRSGTGELFF.

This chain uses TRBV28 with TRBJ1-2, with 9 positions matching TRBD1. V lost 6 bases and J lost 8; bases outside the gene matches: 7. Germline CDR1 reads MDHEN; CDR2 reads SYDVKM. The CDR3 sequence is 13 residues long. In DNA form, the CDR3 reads TGTGCCAGCAGCTCGGGACAGGGAGGCGGCTACACCTTC. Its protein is CASSSGQGGGYTF.

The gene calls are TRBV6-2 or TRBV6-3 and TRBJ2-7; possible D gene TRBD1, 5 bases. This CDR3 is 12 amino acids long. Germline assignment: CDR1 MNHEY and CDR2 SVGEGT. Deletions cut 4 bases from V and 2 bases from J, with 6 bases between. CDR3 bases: TGTGCCAGCAGTTCACAGGCCTACGAGCAGTACTTC. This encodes CASSSQAYEQYF.

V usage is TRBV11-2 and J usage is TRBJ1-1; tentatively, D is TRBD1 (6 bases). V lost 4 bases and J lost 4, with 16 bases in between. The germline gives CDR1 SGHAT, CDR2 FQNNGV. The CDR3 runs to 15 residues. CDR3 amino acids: CASSSRVGDTTEAFF. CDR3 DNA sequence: TGTGCCAGCAGCTCCCGAGTTGGGGACACCACTGAAGCTTTCTTT.